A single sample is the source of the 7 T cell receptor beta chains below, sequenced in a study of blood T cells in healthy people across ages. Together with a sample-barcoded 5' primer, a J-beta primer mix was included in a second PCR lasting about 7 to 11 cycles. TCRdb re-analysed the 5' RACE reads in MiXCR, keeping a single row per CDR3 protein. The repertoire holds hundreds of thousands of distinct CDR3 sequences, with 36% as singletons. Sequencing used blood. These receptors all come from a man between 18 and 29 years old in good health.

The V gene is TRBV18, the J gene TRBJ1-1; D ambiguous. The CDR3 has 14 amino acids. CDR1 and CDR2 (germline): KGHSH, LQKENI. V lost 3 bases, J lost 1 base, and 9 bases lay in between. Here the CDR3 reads CASSPGEGNTEAFF. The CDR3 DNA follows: TGTGCCAGCTCACCTGGGGAGGGGAACACTGAAGCTTTCTTT. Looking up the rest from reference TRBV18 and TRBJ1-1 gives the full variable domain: NAGVMQNPRHLVRRRGQEARLRCSPMKGHSHVYWYRQLPEEGLKFMVYLQKENIIDESGMPKERFSAEFPKEGPSILRIQQVVRGDSAAYFCASSPGEGNTEAFFGQGTRLTVV.

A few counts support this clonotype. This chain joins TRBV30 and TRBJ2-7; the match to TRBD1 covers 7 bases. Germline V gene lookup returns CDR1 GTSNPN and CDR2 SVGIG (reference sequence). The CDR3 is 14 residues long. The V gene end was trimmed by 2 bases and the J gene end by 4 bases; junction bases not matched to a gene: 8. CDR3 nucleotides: TGTGCCTGGAGTAGGGGGACAGAGACATACGAGCAGTACTTC. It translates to CAWSRGTETYEQYF.

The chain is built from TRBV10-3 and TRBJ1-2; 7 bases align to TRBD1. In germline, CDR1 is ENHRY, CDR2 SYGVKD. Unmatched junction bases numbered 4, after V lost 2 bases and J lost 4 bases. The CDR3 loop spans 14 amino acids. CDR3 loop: CAISEAQGTYGYTF. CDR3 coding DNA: TGTGCCATCAGTGAGGCACAGGGGACCTATGGCTACACCTTC.

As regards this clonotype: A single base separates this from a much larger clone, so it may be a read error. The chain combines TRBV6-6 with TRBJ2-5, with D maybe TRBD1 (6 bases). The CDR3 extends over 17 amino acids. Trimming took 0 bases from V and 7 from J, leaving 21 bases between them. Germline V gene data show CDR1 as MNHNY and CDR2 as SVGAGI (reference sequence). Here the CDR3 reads CASSYSIGRGTKRTQYF. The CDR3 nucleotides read TGTGCCAGCAGTTACTCGATAGGGCGTGGGACAAAGAGGACCCAGTACTTC.

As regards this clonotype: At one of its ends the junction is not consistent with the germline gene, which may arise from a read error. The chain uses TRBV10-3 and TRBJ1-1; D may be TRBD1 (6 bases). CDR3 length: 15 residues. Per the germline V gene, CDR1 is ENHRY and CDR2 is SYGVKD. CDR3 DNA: TGTGCCATCAGTGGCCGACAGGATCCGAACACTGAAACTTTCTTT. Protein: CAISGRQDPNTETFF.

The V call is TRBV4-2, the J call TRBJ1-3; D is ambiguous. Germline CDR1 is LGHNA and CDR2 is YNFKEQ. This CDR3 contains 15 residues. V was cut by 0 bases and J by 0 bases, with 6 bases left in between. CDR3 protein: CASSQDSGSGNTIYF. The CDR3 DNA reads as TGTGCCAGCAGCCAAGATTCGGGCTCTGGAAACACCATATATTTT.

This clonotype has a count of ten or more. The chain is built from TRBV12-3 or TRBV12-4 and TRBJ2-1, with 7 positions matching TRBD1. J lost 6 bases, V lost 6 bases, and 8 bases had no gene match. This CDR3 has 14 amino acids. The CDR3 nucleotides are TGTGCCAGCAGCCCTGTGTCAGGGGGCAATGAGCAGTTCTTC. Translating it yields CASSPVSGGNEQFF.